The 28 T cell receptor beta chains given below trace back to one sample, sequenced in a study of blood T cell repertoires in COVID-19. Clones were read by immunoSEQ multiplex PCR, and TCRdb kept only the in-frame ones, dropping some. The sample includes roughly 250,000 clones, more than 75% of them seen just once. The sample was PBMCs or T cells enriched from blood (not recorded which). Receptors originate from a woman aged 40 to 55 with acute COVID-19.

V is TRBV11-2 and J is TRBJ1-1; possible D gene TRBD1, 5 bases. CDR3 length equals 14 residues. V was shortened by 1 base and J by 10 bases, with 16 bases between the two germline ends. Germline V gives CDR1 SGHAT, CDR2 FQNNGV. The CDR3 protein is CASSLAVGGAGAFF. The DNA for the CDR3 is TGTGCCAGCAGCTTAGCAGTCGGAGGGGCTGGAGCTTTCTTT.

The chain couples TRBV28 to TRBJ1-5, with 7 bases identical to TRBD1. V was clipped by 6 bases and J by 2 bases; unmatched bases: 7. CDR1 is MDHEN, CDR2 SYDVKM, per germline. This CDR3 has 15 residues. DNA for the CDR3: TGTGCCAGCAGACCCACAGGGGAAGGCAATCAGCCCCAGCATTTT. The encoded protein is CASRPTGEGNQPQHF.

This clone was counted only a few times. This chain connects TRBV29-1 to TRBJ2-5; the match to TRBD1 covers 9 bases. CDR1 and CDR2 from the germline V gene are SQVTM and ANQGSEA. This CDR3 contains 12 residues. V was pared by 6 bases and J by 5 bases, with 4 bases of the junction left unmatched. This CDR3 reads CSVYDRGETQYF. CDR3 bases: TGCAGCGTCTACGACAGGGGGGAGACCCAGTACTTC.

V gene TRBV7-2 combines with J gene TRBJ2-2; the match to TRBD2 covers 7 bases. Germline lookup yields CDR1 SGHTA and CDR2 FQGNSA. This CDR3 spans 16 amino acids. Unmatched junction bases numbered 6, after V lost 3 bases and J lost 2 bases. The CDR3 nucleotides are TGTGCCAGCAGCTTCGGGAGCGGGGTTAACACCGGGGAGCTGTTTTTT. Encoded protein: CASSFGSGVNTGELFF.

The V and J genes are TRBV5-4 and TRBJ2-7; weak D call: TRBD2 (7 bases). Germline CDR1 SGHNT, CDR2 YYREEE (reference sequence). The length of the CDR3 is 14 residues. V lost 9 bases to trimming and J lost 3 bases, with 19 bases between them. As DNA, the CDR3 is TGTGCCACCAAGGGGGGGGGTGTAGGCTACGAGCAGTACTTC. Residues: CATKGGGVGYEQYF.

The J gene is TRBJ1-4, the V gene TRBV5-4; D unclear. This CDR3 spans 15 amino acids. V was clipped by 4 bases and J by 4 bases, with 14 bases between them. Germline V lookup: CDR1 SGHNT, CDR2 YYREEE (reference sequence). The DNA of the CDR3 is TGTGCCAGCAGCGCGAGGGATCCCGGTAATGAAAAACTGTTTTTT. This codes for CASSARDPGNEKLFF.

CDR3 in amino acids: CASSSSVNQPQHF. As DNA, the CDR3 is TGTGCCAGCAGCTCCTCGGTGAATCAGCCCCAGCATTTT. The genes are TRBV7-2 and TRBJ1-5; D gene ambiguous. In germline, CDR1 is SGHTA, CDR2 FQGNSA. With 4 bases removed from V and 4 bases from J, the gap between germline ends came to 8 bases. This CDR3 is built from 13 residues.

In this sample, this clone turned up once. This sequence joins TRBV5-6 and TRBJ2-1, with D possibly TRBD1 on 6 matching bases. CDR1 and CDR2 (germline): SGHDT, YYEEEE. V was cut by 0 bases and J by 7 bases, with 11 bases left in between. CDR3 size: 14 residues. The CDR3 DNA sequence: TGTGCCAGCAGCTTGGGATACCAGGGGAATGAGCAGTTCTTC. It is translated as CASSLGYQGNEQFF.

The V call is TRBV5-1, the J call TRBJ2-7, with D perhaps TRBD1 (6 bases). The V gene lost 3 bases and the J gene lost 6 bases, with 13 bases spanning the gap. This CDR3 comprises 13 residues. Germline values: CDR1 SGHRS, CDR2 YFSETQ. The CDR3: CASSSDRSGEQYF. CDR3 in DNA: TGCGCCAGCAGCTCCGACAGGTCGGGCGAGCAGTACTTC.

This sequence joins TRBV21-1 and TRBJ1-2. TRBV21-1 is classified as a pseudogene. CDR3 length: 10 amino acids. The CDR3 DNA follows: TGTGCCAGCAGCCATCGGGGCTACACCTTC. Translated: CASSHRGYTF.

This rearrangement joins TRBV5-1 to TRBJ1-1; D gene ambiguous. CDR3 size: 14 residues. Germline V lookup: CDR1 SGHRS, CDR2 YFSETQ. Trimming took 2 bases from V and 3 from J, leaving 11 bases between them. The CDR3 loop reads CASSFQWQDTEAFF. The CDR3 nucleotides read TGCGCCAGCAGCTTCCAATGGCAGGACACTGAAGCTTTCTTT.

The chain couples TRBV2 to TRBJ1-1; 7 bases agree with TRBD1. With 7 bases clipped from V and 5 bases from J, the junction kept 10 bases outside the gene matches. The CDR3 consists of 14 residues. Germline CDR1 and CDR2: SNHLY and FYNNEI. The CDR3: CASTKGGRGTEAFF. The CDR3 nucleotides read TGTGCCAGCACCAAAGGTGGCAGGGGGACTGAAGCTTTCTTT.

A word on this clone: One end of the junction does not line up with germline, which may come from a read error. The chain couples TRBV6-1 to TRBJ1-6; D not resolved. The CDR3 covers 15 residues. From germline, CDR1 is MNHNS and CDR2 SASEGT. CDR3 nucleotides: TGTGCCAGCAGCGAAGGGCCCGCACGGGGTTCACCCCTCCACTTT. It yields the protein CASSEGPARGSPLHF.

The rearrangement joins TRBV2 to TRBJ2-3; tentatively, D is TRBD1 (6 bases). The germline V gene has CDR1 SNHLY and CDR2 FYNNEI. The CDR3 loop spans 13 amino acids. V lost 11 bases to trimming and J lost 3 bases, with 15 bases between them. This CDR3 reads CAGTRQETDTQYF. The CDR3 DNA sequence: TGTGCCGGAACGCGACAGGAGACAGATACGCAGTATTTT.

This chain uses TRBV7-9 with TRBJ2-2; weak D call: TRBD2 (6 bases). CDR1 and CDR2 (germline): SEHNR, FQNEAQ (reference sequence). V lost 6 bases to trimming and J lost 2 bases, with 16 bases between them. This CDR3 contains 16 residues. CDR3 in DNA: TGTGCCAGCAGTTCGGCCGAGGGACTCAACACCGGGGAGCTGTTTTTT. Translation: CASSSAEGLNTGELFF.

This chain uses TRBV6-5 with TRBJ1-4; 9 bases fit TRBD1. V shed 8 bases and J 7 bases; nucleotides not matched to a gene: 2. The CDR3 contains 12 residues. Germline V gene sequence: CDR1 MNHEY, CDR2 SVGAGI. CDR3 sequence (DNA): TGTGCCAGCGGGACAGGGTCTGAAAAACTGTTTTTT. Encoded protein: CASGTGSEKLFF.

The chain links TRBV28 to TRBJ1-2; D is undetermined. The CDR3 covers 12 residues. Germline CDR1 MDHEN, CDR2 SYDVKM. Deletions cut 4 bases from V and 8 bases from J, with 11 bases between. In nucleotides, the CDR3 is TGTGCCAGCAGTTCGGGGAATCGGGGCTACACCTTC. Translation: CASSSGNRGYTF.

The chain employs TRBV9 and TRBJ1-6, with 7 positions matching TRBD1. CDR3 length equals 15 residues. The germline gives CDR1 SGDLS, CDR2 YYNGEE. With 4 bases clipped from V and 6 bases from J, the junction kept 7 bases outside the gene matches. The CDR3 bases are TGTGCCAGCAGCACCGGGGACAGCTCTAATTCACCCCTCCACTTT. This gives the protein CASSTGDSSNSPLHF.

The rearrangement links TRBV27 to TRBJ2-1, with D possibly TRBD2 on 5 matching bases. The germline V and J ends were trimmed by 6 bases and 0 bases, with 12 bases remaining between them. The CDR3 has 15 residues. Germline-derived CDR1 and CDR2 are MNHEY and SMNVEV (reference sequence). This chain's CDR3 is CASSQAVNSYNEQFF. Written as DNA, the CDR3 is TGTGCCAGCAGCCAAGCGGTAAACTCCTACAATGAGCAGTTCTTC.

V and J are TRBV7-9 and TRBJ1-1; D remains unclear. This CDR3 region has 14 residues. Germline V gene sequence: CDR1 SEHNR, CDR2 FQNEAQ (reference sequence). Trimming left V 6 bases short and J 1 base short, with 12 bases between. CDR3 coding DNA: TGTGCCAGCAGAGGGCCGGGAGCGAACACTGAAGCTTTCTTT. This sequence encodes CASRGPGANTEAFF.

The chain is built from TRBV6-2 or TRBV6-3 and TRBJ2-7, with 8 bases that match TRBD2. This CDR3 has 18 amino acids. From germline, CDR1 is MNHEY and CDR2 SVGEGT. V lost 7 bases, J lost 6 bases, and 23 bases stayed unmatched. CDR3 coding DNA: TGTGCCAGCATCCCCGCTAGCGGGCAACGCGCGGTGTCTTCCGAGCAGTACTTC. Translated: CASIPASGQRAVSSEQYF.

The chain combines TRBV28 with TRBJ2-5, with TRBD2 matching 8 bases. From germline, CDR1 is MDHEN and CDR2 SYDVKM. The trim removed 2 bases at V and 13 bases at J, leaving 9 bases unmatched. The CDR3 runs to 13 residues. The CDR3 sequence: CASSLVAGPPSYF. The CDR3 coding sequence is TGTGCCAGCAGTTTAGTAGCGGGACCCCCCTCGTACTTC.

This clone has only one observation. The chain combines TRBV7-9 with TRBJ2-5; no clear D. Trimming removed 4 bases from V and 8 bases from J, with 8 bases in between. Germline CDR1 is SEHNR and CDR2 is FQNEAQ (reference sequence). The CDR3 has 11 amino acids. The CDR3 protein is CASSSSETQYF. In DNA, the CDR3 is TGTGCCAGCAGCTCCTCAGAAACCCAGTACTTC.

Of note for this clone: Other DNA sequences in the same sample also yield this CDR3. The chain carries TRBV24-1 and TRBJ2-1; the D gene is possibly TRBD2 (6 bases). Trimming removed 0 bases at V and 1 base at J, with 9 bases between. The CDR3 loop spans 16 amino acids. The V gene's germline CDR1 is KGHDR and CDR2 SFDVKD. CDR3 in DNA: TGTGCCACCAGTGATTTGGTGGGGGGATCCTACAATGAGCAGTTCTTC. This gives the protein CATSDLVGGSYNEQFF.

J is TRBJ1-1 and V is TRBV20-1, with 7 bases fitting TRBD1. The CDR3 runs to 11 residues. Germline V gives CDR1 DFQATT, CDR2 SNEGSKA (reference sequence). Here the CDR3 reads CRSGGNTEAFF. Here the CDR3 DNA reads TGCAGGTCAGGGGGGAACACTGAAGCTTTCTTT.

V gene TRBV2 combines with J gene TRBJ2-4, with D possibly being TRBD2 (6 bases). The V end lost 4 bases, the J end lost 9 bases, and 19 bases lay between the germline ends. Germline CDR1 and CDR2: SNHLY and FYNNEI. The CDR3 has 15 residues. CDR3 nucleotides: TGTGCCAGCAGTGTGTTGTCGGGAGAAGCGAGCATTCAGTACTTC. Its translation: CASSVLSGEASIQYF.

The genes are TRBV5-1 and TRBJ2-5; no firm D call. The CDR3 length is 16 residues. Germline-derived CDR1 and CDR2 are SGHRS and YFSETQ. Trimming removed 0 bases at V and 2 bases at J, with 14 bases between. The CDR3 DNA is TGCGCCAGCAGCTTGGCCGCTTGGGCCGAGCAAGAGACCCAGTACTTC. Its protein is CASSLAAWAEQETQYF.

The chain joins TRBV28 to TRBJ2-7; D call uncertain. The germline V gene has CDR1 MDHEN and CDR2 SYDVKM. V lost 6 bases to trimming and J lost 6 bases, with 9 bases between them. CDR3 length: 11 amino acids. CDR3 in amino acids: CASSPKSEQYF. In DNA form, the CDR3 reads TGTGCCAGCAGCCCCAAGAGCGAGCAGTACTTC.